Each of the 29 T cell receptor beta chains below was sequenced from the same sample in a study of T cells in Graves' hyperthyroidism and ophthalmopathy. Regions amplified from RNA transcripts were the TCR beta CDR3 regions. The study used the HTBI primer set for a first-round RT-PCR of the TCR CDR3. In TCRdb, the multiplex PCR reads were re-called with MiXCR into one record per CDR3 protein. Seen here are around 300,000 distinct CDR3 sequences, 22% observed once, and the top ten hold under 65%. Sequenced: blood. The receptors stem from a man aged 25 to 40 with Graves' ophthalmopathy.

This clonotype occurred many times. V and J are TRBV12-3 or TRBV12-4 and TRBJ1-1; no clear D. V gave up 0 bases and J gave up 9 bases, with 17 bases separating them. This CDR3 spans 15 amino acids. The CDR3 DNA follows: TGTGCCAGCAGTTTAGCTTACGTACATGAGGGCCAAGCTTTCTTT. Translating it yields CASSLAYVHEGQAFF.

The CDR3 coding sequence is TGCGCCAGCAGCTTGGAACTAGCGGGCGCCTACAATGAGCAGTTCTTC. Protein product: CASSLELAGAYNEQFF. This chain connects TRBV5-1 to TRBJ2-1, with 9 positions matching TRBD2. The germline CDR1 and CDR2 sequences are SGHRS and YFSETQ. After removal of 0 bases from V and 2 bases from J, the junction contained 3 bases not matched to a gene. CDR3 length: 16 residues.

There are many counts of this clonotype. The CDR3 DNA is TGTGCCAGCAGTTATCAGGACGATACTGAAGCTTTCTTT. Translating gives CASSYQDDTEAFF. The rearrangement uses TRBV6-1 and TRBJ1-1, with D hard to call. CDR3 length equals 13 residues. Trimming took off 5 bases at V and 5 bases at J, with 12 bases between the two ends. From germline, CDR1 is MNHNS and CDR2 SASEGT.

This clonotype was found a few times. V gene TRBV29-1 combines with J gene TRBJ2-1, with D perhaps given as TRBD1 or TRBD2 (5 bases each). The CDR3 has 14 residues. Germline values: CDR1 SQVTM, CDR2 ANQGSEA. V was shortened by 4 bases and J by 7 bases, with 17 bases between the two germline ends. The CDR3 DNA reads TGCAGCGTTGGGACCGGGGCTTGGTTGAATGAGCAGTTCTTC. This gives the protein CSVGTGAWLNEQFF.

The table lists this clonotype with many counts. The chain uses TRBV2 and TRBJ2-7; D perhaps matches TRBD1 (6 bases). CDR3 length: 13 amino acids. Trimming removed 2 bases from V and 2 bases from J, with 7 bases in between. Per germline, CDR1 SNHLY and CDR2 FYNNEI. CDR3 protein: CASSERQAYEQYF. In nucleotides, the CDR3 is TGTGCCAGCAGTGAAAGACAGGCCTACGAGCAGTACTTC.

In its sample, this clonotype was seen many times. This sequence joins TRBV11-2 and TRBJ2-1; D gene ambiguous. The CDR3 is 13 amino acids. The germline gives CDR1 SGHAT, CDR2 FQNNGV. Deletions cut 8 bases from V and 6 bases from J, with 14 bases between. The CDR3: CASGRDSLNEQFF. DNA of the CDR3: TGTGCCAGCGGTCGAGATTCGCTCAATGAGCAGTTCTTC.

The CDR3 region has the DNA TGTGCCAGCAGCACCCAAACAGGACTCGGCTACACCTTC. Its protein product is CASSTQTGLGYTF. This chain links TRBV7-9 with TRBJ1-2; a possible D gene is TRBD1 (5 bases). The CDR3 runs to 13 residues. The V and J ends lost 5 bases and 8 bases respectively, with 15 bases between them. CDR1 SEHNR and CDR2 FQNEAQ come from the germline V gene (reference sequence).

The V and J genes are TRBV14 and TRBJ2-1; 7 nucleotides match TRBD1. The CDR3 length is 14 residues. CDR1 is SGHDN and CDR2 is FVKESK in the germline V gene. V shed 3 bases, J shed 4 bases, and the junction held 3 bases outside the gene matches. The CDR3 spells CASSQMGQYNEQFF. CDR3 bases: TGTGCCAGCAGCCAGATGGGACAGTACAATGAGCAGTTCTTC.

This clonotype has ten or more counts. In DNA, the CDR3 is TGTGCCAGCAGTTCCTCCAGGGTAGGCTCCTACGAGCAGTACTTC. Amino acids: CASSSSRVGSYEQYF. The J gene is TRBJ2-7, the V gene TRBV28; D may be TRBD1 (5 bases). Trimming left V 4 bases short and J 0 bases short, with 13 bases between. The CDR3 is 15 residues long. CDR1 is MDHEN, CDR2 SYDVKM, per germline.

This chain links TRBV20-1 with TRBJ2-2; D is undetermined. V lost 0 bases, J lost 3 bases, and 5 bases lay in between. The germline V gene has CDR1 DFQATT and CDR2 SNEGSKA (reference sequence). CDR3 size: 13 residues. CDR3 nucleotide sequence: TGCAGTGCTAGAGATTTGGACACCGGGGAGCTGTTTTTT. The encoded protein is CSARDLDTGELFF.

This clonotype occurred a few times. The chain recombines TRBV6-1 with TRBJ1-1; no firm D call. Germline V lookup: CDR1 MNHNS, CDR2 SASEGT. This CDR3 is 13 amino acids long. Trimming removed 7 bases from V and 1 base from J, with 10 bases in between. The chain's CDR3 is CASKREPNTEAFF. Here the CDR3 DNA reads TGTGCCAGCAAGAGGGAACCGAACACTGAAGCTTTCTTT.

This clonotype was seen repeatedly, ten times or more. V and J are TRBV11-1 and TRBJ1-1, with D uncertain. The CDR3 has 16 residues. Between the trimmed V and J ends, which lost 5 bases and 1 base, there was a span of 17 bases. Germline CDR1 and CDR2: SGHAT and FQDESV (reference sequence). CDR3 in amino acids: CASSPSRGRKNTEAFF. The CDR3 bases are TGTGCCAGCAGCCCCTCCCGGGGTCGAAAGAACACTGAAGCTTTCTTT.

The rearrangement links TRBV6-1 to TRBJ2-7; perhaps TRBD2 as D (5 bases). V lost 6 bases, J lost 3 bases, and 15 bases lay in between. Germline-derived CDR1 and CDR2 are MNHNS and SASEGT. The length of the CDR3 is 14 residues. CDR3 bases: TGTGCCAGCAGACAGACTAACGGGTACTACGAGCAGTACTTC. Protein product: CASRQTNGYYEQYF.

The CDR3 sequence is CASSISGSSVEQYF. For the CDR3, the DNA is TGTGCCAGTAGTATCAGCGGGAGTAGCGTCGAGCAGTACTTC. This chain connects TRBV19 to TRBJ2-7; 8 bases fit TRBD2. This CDR3 region has 14 residues. The germline CDR1 and CDR2 sequences are LNHDA and SQIVND (reference sequence). V shed 3 bases, J shed 6 bases, and the junction held 7 bases outside the gene matches.

The rearrangement joins TRBV6-5 to TRBJ1-1; 8 nucleotides align to TRBD1. Trimming took 2 bases from V and 1 from J; bases not matched to a gene: 6. This CDR3 has 16 residues. Per germline, CDR1 MNHEY and CDR2 SVGAGI. As DNA, the CDR3 is TGTGCCAGCAGTTACCCGCAGGGGGCTGGGAACACTGAAGCTTTCTTT. Its translation is CASSYPQGAGNTEAFF.

J is TRBJ2-1 and V is TRBV7-2; D may be TRBD2 (6 bases). CDR1 is SGHTA, CDR2 FQGNSA, per germline. Trimming removed 0 bases from V and 6 bases from J, with 15 bases in between. The length of the CDR3 is 16 residues. The CDR3 spells CASSLARLEIGNEQFF. CDR3 DNA: TGTGCCAGCAGCTTAGCTAGACTAGAGATCGGCAATGAGCAGTTCTTC.

This clonotype was counted a few times. This chain uses TRBV5-1 with TRBJ2-1; 9 bases line up with TRBD1. Trimming cost V 0 bases and J 10 bases; bases outside gene matches: 14. This CDR3 has 17 amino acids. CDR1 SGHRS and CDR2 YFSETQ come from the germline V gene. CDR3 sequence: CASSLVRTGAPVEEQFF. CDR3 DNA sequence: TGCGCCAGCAGCTTGGTGCGGACAGGGGCCCCGGTAGAGGAGCAGTTCTTC.

The chain is built from TRBV5-1 and TRBJ2-1; D perhaps matches TRBD2 (6 bases). CDR1 is SGHRS, CDR2 YFSETQ, per germline. V shed 3 bases and J shed 7 bases, with 23 bases lying between them. The CDR3 runs to 17 residues. The CDR3, as DNA: TGCGCCAGCAGCTCACCTCGACTAGTGGGTTTGGAAAATGAGCAGTTCTTC. It specifies CASSSPRLVGLENEQFF. The variable domain in full, completed from reference TRBV5-1 and TRBJ2-1, reads KAGVTQTPRYLIKTRGQQVTLSCSPISGHRSVSWYQQTPGQGLQFLFEYFSETQRNKGNFPGRFSGRQFSNSRSEMNVSTLELGDSALYLCASSSPRLVGLENEQFFGPGTRLTVL.

This sequence joins TRBV7-9 and TRBJ2-7, with a tentative D call TRBD2 (6 bases). The CDR3 totals 14 residues. Germline lookup yields CDR1 SEHNR and CDR2 FQNEAQ (reference sequence). Trimming took off 5 bases at V and 5 bases at J, with 16 bases between the two ends. CDR3 DNA: TGTGCCAGCAGCCCTCCGGGACTTAAGGACGAGCAGTACTTC. Protein: CASSPPGLKDEQYF.

The chain employs TRBV3-1 and TRBJ1-4; a weak D match, TRBD1 (6 bases). Germline CDR1 reads LGHDT; CDR2 reads YNNKEL (reference sequence). Trimming stripped 1 base from V and 7 bases from J, with 16 bases between. The CDR3 loop spans 16 amino acids. CDR3 sequence reads: CASSQGFRGAGEKLFF. In nucleotides, the CDR3 is TGTGCCAGCAGCCAAGGTTTCCGGGGGGCCGGTGAAAAACTGTTTTTT.

The gene calls are TRBV4-1 and TRBJ2-5; 12 positions match TRBD1. Germline-derived CDR1 and CDR2 are MGHRA and YSYEKL. V dropped 4 bases and J dropped 3; count of bases not matched to a gene: 3. This CDR3 is 15 amino acids long. CDR3 region: CASSRGTGGEETQYF. DNA for the CDR3: TGCGCCAGCAGCCGCGGGACAGGGGGCGAAGAGACCCAGTACTTC.

This clonotype was picked up a small number of times. The chain is built from TRBV10-3 and TRBJ2-2; D possibly corresponds to TRBD1 (5 bases). This CDR3 comprises 15 residues. V dropped 3 bases and J dropped 6 bases, with 14 bases sitting between them. CDR1 ENHRY and CDR2 SYGVKD come from the germline V gene. Here the CDR3 DNA reads TGTGCCATCAGTGATTGGCAGGGTGTATCCGGGGAGCTGTTTTTT. The encoded protein is CAISDWQGVSGELFF.

V is TRBV7-3 and J is TRBJ2-1, with D perhaps matching TRBD2 (6 bases). The germline V gene has CDR1 SGHTA and CDR2 FQGTGA. The V and J ends lost 7 bases and 8 bases respectively, with 18 bases between them. The CDR3 has 14 residues. In DNA form, the CDR3 reads TGTGCCAGCATCCACAATACCCGCGGGGATGAGCAGTTCTTC. Translated, it gives CASIHNTRGDEQFF.

This clonotype has a count of ten or more. V and J are TRBV11-2 and TRBJ2-1, with 9 bases identical to TRBD2. This CDR3 is built from 14 residues. V was pared by 3 bases and J by 4 bases, with 1 base of the junction left unmatched. CDR1 and CDR2 from the germline V gene are SGHAT and FQNNGV. CDR3 coding DNA: TGTGCCAGCAGCTTCGCGGGAGGGTACAATGAGCAGTTCTTC. Its protein is CASSFAGGYNEQFF.

The table lists this clonotype with a few counts. This rearrangement joins TRBV14 to TRBJ2-2; TRBD1 aligns across 8 bases. The V gene's germline CDR1 is SGHDN and CDR2 FVKESK. V lost 0 bases to trimming and J lost 4 bases; unmatched junction nucleotides: 7. This CDR3 contains 17 residues. The CDR3 nucleotides read TGTGCCAGCAGCCAAGATGAACGGGACAGGCCCACCGGGGAGCTGTTTTTT. Encoded protein: CASSQDERDRPTGELFF.

The rearrangement joins TRBV28 to TRBJ2-7; 7 bases are a match to TRBD1. J lost 6 bases, V lost 9 bases, and 5 bases had no gene match. The length of the CDR3 is 11 residues. CDR1 and CDR2 from the germline V gene are MDHEN and SYDVKM. Here the CDR3 reads CASTRGSEQYF. The DNA for the CDR3 is TGTGCCAGTACCAGGGGGTCCGAGCAGTACTTC.

The chain employs TRBV2 and TRBJ2-7; perhaps TRBD2 as D (6 bases). Germline loops: CDR1 SNHLY, CDR2 FYNNEI. The length of the CDR3 is 13 residues. V lost 10 bases to trimming and J lost 2 bases, with 15 bases between them. CDR3 sequence (DNA): TGTGCCACCGACGGGGGATATACCTACGAGCAGTACTTC. Protein sequence: CATDGGYTYEQYF. The variable domain in full, with the rest retrieved from reference TRBV2 and TRBJ2-7, is EPEVTQTPSHQVTQMGQEVILRCVPISNHLYFYWYRQILGQKVEFLVSFYNNEISEKSEIFDDQFSVERPDGSNFTLKIRSTKLEDSAMYFCATDGGYTYEQYFGPGTRLTVT.

The chain employs TRBV7-9 and TRBJ1-6; TRBD1 might be the D (6 bases). Trimming pared 1 base from V and 6 bases from J, leaving 10 bases between. CDR1 is SEHNR and CDR2 is FQNEAQ in the germline V gene (reference sequence). CDR3 length equals 15 residues. In nucleotides, the CDR3 is TGTGCCAGCAGCTTAGGAGAAGGGGGTAATTCACCCCTCCACTTT. Encoded protein: CASSLGEGGNSPLHF.

The sample holds a few counts of this clonotype. V is TRBV7-9 and J is TRBJ2-1, with 7 bases fitting TRBD1. The CDR3 length is 14 residues. V lost 1 base, J lost 8 bases, and 5 bases stayed unmatched. CDR1 and CDR2 from the germline V gene are SEHNR and FQNEAQ (reference sequence). In DNA, the CDR3 is TGTGCCAGCAGCTTAGACAGGGGTCGTTATGAGCAGTTCTTC. Its translation: CASSLDRGRYEQFF.